This is a list of T cell receptor beta chains from one sample in a study of cytomegalovirus exposure and HLA in healthy donors. Data came from immunoSEQ multiplex PCR; TCRdb stores just in-frame clones and leaves some out. Here the sample spans about 59,000 clones, about four fifths being singletons. Sequenced input: PBMCs. Receptor source: a middle-aged woman in good health and CMV-seronegative. The CDR3 runs from the conserved cysteine through the conserved F or W. A D gene is named only where the DNA matches it firmly. A row's size may be missing; if present it is once, few, many or a size class.

d_call: TRBD1
j_call: TRBJ2-7
clone_size: NA
v_call: TRBV29-1
cdr3_nt: TGCAGCGTTACGGACAGGGGCAGCGAGCAGTACTTC
cdr3_aa: CSVTDRGSEQYF

d_call: NA
j_call: TRBJ2-6
clone_size: NA
v_call: TRBV4-2
cdr3_nt: TGTGCCAGCAGCCAAGACGCGCAGGCTGGGGCCAACGTCCTGACTTTC
cdr3_aa: CASSQDAQAGANVLTF

d_call: NA
j_call: TRBJ1-4
clone_size: NA
v_call: TRBV7-9
cdr3_nt: TGTGCCAGCAGCTTAAGCGGCGGAAATAATGAAAAACTGTTTTTT
cdr3_aa: CASSLSGGNNEKLFF

d_call: NA
j_call: TRBJ2-2
clone_size: NA
v_call: TRBV2
cdr3_nt: TGTGCCAGCAGTGAAGCAGGGTCTAGACGGGGCACCGGGGAGCTGTTTTTT
cdr3_aa: CASSEAGSRRGTGELFF

d_call: NA
j_call: TRBJ1-2
clone_size: NA
v_call: TRBV28
cdr3_nt: TGTGCCAGCAGTTATCGGACTGAGGGTGGCTACACCTTC
cdr3_aa: CASSYRTEGGYTF

d_call: TRBD1
j_call: TRBJ2-7
clone_size: NA
v_call: TRBV2
cdr3_nt: TGTGCCAGCCGCATGACCGGGACAGGGCTTAGAGACTCCTACGAGCAGTACTTC
cdr3_aa: CASRMTGTGLRDSYEQYF

d_call: NA
j_call: TRBJ1-1
clone_size: NA
v_call: TRBV11-2
cdr3_nt: TGTGCCAGCAGCTTAGGGCAGGGGTCTGAAGCTTTCTTT
cdr3_aa: CASSLGQGSEAFF

d_call: NA
j_call: TRBJ2-7
clone_size: NA
v_call: TRBV19
cdr3_nt: TGTGCCAGTAGTATTCTTTTACAGGGCGGCGAGCAGTACTTC
cdr3_aa: CASSILLQGGEQYF

d_call: TRBD1
j_call: TRBJ2-7
clone_size: few
v_call: TRBV19
cdr3_nt: TGTGCCAGTAGCCCCTGGGACAGGGTTTACGAGCAGTACTTC
cdr3_aa: CASSPWDRVYEQYF

d_call: TRBD2
j_call: TRBJ2-5
clone_size: NA
v_call: TRBV5-1
cdr3_nt: TGCGCCAGCAGCTTGGGCCGGGGAGGGGAGACCCAGTACTTC
cdr3_aa: CASSLGRGGETQYF

d_call: NA
j_call: TRBJ2-1
clone_size: few
v_call: TRBV2
cdr3_nt: TGTGCCAGCTCCGCTGTCGGCTCCTACAATGAGCAGTTCTTC
cdr3_aa: CASSAVGSYNEQFF

d_call: NA
j_call: TRBJ2-5
clone_size: NA
v_call: TRBV2
cdr3_nt: TGTGCCAGCAGTGCCCCTGCTAGCCAGATCGGGGAGACCCAGTACTTC
cdr3_aa: CASSAPASQIGETQYF

d_call: TRBD1
j_call: TRBJ1-2
clone_size: NA
v_call: TRBV4-3
cdr3_nt: TGCGCCAGCAGCCGCAACCGGGACAGCAACTATGGCTACACCTTC
cdr3_aa: CASSRNRDSNYGYTF

d_call: TRBD2
j_call: TRBJ2-1
clone_size: NA
v_call: TRBV27
cdr3_nt: TGTGCCAGCAAAGGACTAGCAAATGACAATGAGCAGTTCTTC
cdr3_aa: CASKGLANDNEQFF

d_call: TRBD2
j_call: TRBJ2-2
clone_size: NA
v_call: TRBV10-3
cdr3_nt: TGTGCCATCTCTATCCCGGGACTAGCGGGCTCGAACACCGGGGAGCTGTTTTTT
cdr3_aa: CAISIPGLAGSNTGELFF

d_call: NA
j_call: TRBJ2-7
clone_size: NA
v_call: TRBV27
cdr3_nt: TGTGCCAGCAGTTTATTTGGGAGTACCTACGAGCAGTACTTC
cdr3_aa: CASSLFGSTYEQYF

d_call: NA
j_call: TRBJ2-3
clone_size: NA
v_call: TRBV19
cdr3_nt: TGTGCCAGCAAGCGAGGGGGTTCTGGAGATACGCAGTATTTT
cdr3_aa: CASKRGGSGDTQYF

d_call: TRBD1
j_call: TRBJ2-3
clone_size: NA
v_call: TRBV5-4
cdr3_nt: TGTGCCAGCAGCTTGCCACAGGGGAGCACAGATACGCAGTATTTT
cdr3_aa: CASSLPQGSTDTQYF

d_call: TRBD2
j_call: TRBJ2-7
clone_size: NA
v_call: TRBV5-1
cdr3_nt: TGCGCCAGCAGCTTGTGGCCGGTGGGGCTAGCGGACTCCTACGAGCAGTACTTC
cdr3_aa: CASSLWPVGLADSYEQYF

d_call: TRBD1
j_call: TRBJ2-1
clone_size: NA
v_call: TRBV28
cdr3_nt: TGTGCCAGCAGTTTTAAGCCCTGGACAGGCAGCTCCTACAATGAGCAGTTCTTC
cdr3_aa: CASSFKPWTGSSYNEQFF

d_call: NA
j_call: TRBJ1-5
clone_size: NA
v_call: TRBV6-1
cdr3_nt: TGTGCCAGCAGTGAACGGGACACTAATCAGCCCCAGCATTTT
cdr3_aa: CASSERDTNQPQHF

d_call: TRBD1
j_call: TRBJ2-7
clone_size: NA
v_call: TRBV10-3
cdr3_nt: TGTGCCATCAGTCGCCCAGGGACAGGGAGGACGGCCTACGAGCAGTACTTC
cdr3_aa: CAISRPGTGRTAYEQYF